The 3 T cell receptor beta chains below all came from one sample that was sequenced in a study of lymphopenia after photon versus proton radiotherapy (dated by TCRdb to the late 2010s). Library prep was done by the immunoSEQ multiplex PCR assay. TCRdb re-hosts the immuneACCESS table, in-frame sequences only. Its copies lack some clones; in the studies checked, an unresolved V gene accounts for under half of them, and the cause for the rest is not known. This sample lists 65,000 or so clones; around 87% were detected once. The biggest ten clones account for roughly 13% of the sample. This sample comprised peripheral blood, obtained from a patient treated with proton-based radiotherapy. Receptors originate from a man older than 75 with esophageal cancer.

To note about this clone: Other DNA sequences in the same sample also yield this CDR3. V gene TRBV7-2 combines with J gene TRBJ1-1; D remains unclear. The CDR3 spans 14 residues. The germline V gene has CDR1 SGHTA and CDR2 FQGNSA. V dropped 1 base and J dropped 5 bases, with 11 bases sitting between them. The chain's CDR3 is CASSLEGDRTEAFF. The CDR3, as DNA: TGTGCCAGCAGCTTAGAGGGCGATCGAACTGAAGCTTTCTTT.

The rearrangement links TRBV29-1 to TRBJ2-3; D is ambiguous. Germline V gene lookup returns CDR1 SQVTM and CDR2 ANQGSEA. Trimming left V 4 bases short and J 2 bases short, with 7 bases between. There are 12 residues in the CDR3. Here the CDR3 reads CSVALVTDTQYF. CDR3 nucleotide sequence: TGCAGCGTTGCACTGGTCACAGATACGCAGTATTTT.

This chain joins TRBV27 and TRBJ2-3; 10 bases align to TRBD1. The CDR3 is 19 amino acids. CDR1 is MNHEY and CDR2 is SMNVEV in the germline V gene (reference sequence). The ends lost 9 bases at V and 0 bases at J; junction bases unmatched: 18. In DNA, the CDR3 is TGTGCCAGTATCGACAGGGGGCGCGGTGGCGGCCCTAGCACAGATACGCAGTATTTT. Amino acids: CASIDRGRGGGPSTDTQYF.